Below, 4 T cell receptor beta chains from the same sample are listed, as sequenced in a study of T-cell reconstitution after alpha-beta-depleted transplantation in children. Preparing the TCRbeta library involved the use of unique molecular identifiers. Each CDR3 protein is one row after TCRdb ran MiXCR on the PCR reads. The top ten clones hold approximately 5% of a sample with 750,000 to 950,000 distinct CDR3 sequences, around 17% of them seen once. Source: PBMCs, mostly from graft donor cells, taken 360 days after TCRalphabeta/CD19-depleted stem cell transplant. These receptors all stem from a male patient between 10 and 17 years old who had a stem cell transplant for acute lymphoblastic leukemia, so the T cells may come from the graft donor.

This clonotype was seen many times. The chain couples TRBV6-5 to TRBJ2-4, with 9 bases fitting TRBD2. The germline V gene encodes CDR1 MNHEY and CDR2 SVGAGI. The CDR3 length is 18 residues. V dropped 0 bases and J dropped 4; count of bases not matched to a gene: 10. This CDR3 reads CASSYSIVASGGKNIQYF. CDR3 sequence (DNA): TGTGCCAGCAGTTACTCGATTGTTGCAAGCGGGGGGAAAAACATTCAGTACTTC.

This chain links TRBV10-3 with TRBJ2-1; 7 positions agree with TRBD2. Germline V gives CDR1 ENHRY, CDR2 SYGVKD. Losses at the gene ends were 10 bases for V and 2 bases for J; bases not matched to a gene: 8. This CDR3 contains 14 residues. The CDR3 DNA reads TGTGCCACCGTAGTCGGGACTACCTACAATGAGCAGTTCTTC. It codes for CATVVGTTYNEQFF.

This chain uses TRBV5-1 with TRBJ2-2, with 13 nucleotides matching TRBD2. The CDR3 is made up of 17 amino acids. Germline V gene sequence: CDR1 SGHRS, CDR2 YFSETQ. The V gene end was trimmed by 4 bases and the J gene end by 7 bases; junction bases not matched to a gene: 10. CDR3 sequence (DNA): TGCGCCAGCAGCGGCGGACTAGCGGGAGTAAAGATCGGGGAGCTGTTTTTT. Its protein is CASSGGLAGVKIGELFF.

In this sample, this clonotype turned up a few times. The chain joins TRBV5-1 to TRBJ2-6, with 9 bases lining up with TRBD2. The CDR3 spans 17 residues. J gave up 0 bases and V 4 bases, and 5 bases lay outside the gene matches. Germline lookup yields CDR1 SGHRS and CDR2 YFSETQ. The CDR3 reads CASSPTSGYSGANVLTF. The DNA of the CDR3 is TGCGCCAGCAGCCCGACTAGCGGTTACTCTGGGGCCAACGTCCTGACTTTC.